Shown below are 7 T cell receptor beta chains from a single sample sequenced in a study of T cell repertoires and HLA-DP antigens (dated by TCRdb to 2016 to 2018). The method behind the library was the immunoSEQ multiplex PCR assay. TCRdb provides this immuneACCESS table in a form limited to in-frame rearrangements. Some clones are lacking; in checked studies, under half of them reflect an unresolved V gene, and why the rest are absent is not known. Here the sample has around 90,000 clones; approximately 89% occur a single time. The ten largest clonotypes hold roughly 1.6% of the sample. Which antigens these TCRs recognize remains unknown. Sequenced material: CD4+ T cells from PBMCs. The origin of the receptors is a man aged 50 to 59 in good health and CMV-seronegative.

The chain couples TRBV7-2 to TRBJ1-2; 9 positions match TRBD1. This CDR3 has 14 amino acids. The germline CDR1 and CDR2 sequences are SGHTA and FQGNSA. After removal of 5 bases from V and 13 bases from J, the junction contained 14 bases not matched to a gene. The CDR3 DNA reads as TGTGCCAGCAGCCATTGGGACAGGGAGAAATTTTGCACCTTC. Residues: CASSHWDREKFCTF. Drawing the rest from reference TRBV7-2 and TRBJ1-2, the complete variable domain is GAGVSQSPSNKVTEKGKDVELRCDPISGHTALYWYRQSLGQGLEFLIYFQGNSAPDKSGLPSDRFSAERTGGSVSTLTIQRTQQEDSAVYLCASSHWDREKFCTFGSGTRLTVV.

The rearrangement links TRBV7-2 to TRBJ1-2, with 9 bases aligning to TRBD1. Trimming at V came to 3 bases and at J to 8 bases, leaving 7 bases not matched to a gene. The germline V gene has CDR1 SGHTA and CDR2 FQGNSA. CDR3 size: 14 residues. CDR3 nucleotides: TGTGCCAGCAGCTTCGAACCGGGACAGGGCGGCTACACCTTC. It codes for CASSFEPGQGGYTF.

The chain's CDR3 is CATNDNYGYTF. The CDR3 DNA reads as TGTGCCACTAACGACAACTATGGCTACACCTTC. This sequence joins TRBV28 and TRBJ1-2; no firm D call. Per the germline V gene, CDR1 is MDHEN and CDR2 is SYDVKM. Trimming left V 10 bases short and J 2 bases short, with 8 bases between. The CDR3 is 11 amino acids.

This sequence joins TRBV19 and TRBJ2-2; 9 nucleotides line up with TRBD2. The V gene end was trimmed by 0 bases and the J gene end by 6 bases; junction bases not matched to a gene: 8. The length of the CDR3 is 17 residues. CDR1 and CDR2 from the germline V gene are LNHDA and SQIVND (reference sequence). The CDR3 DNA is TGTGCCAGTAGTATAGATCTCCTAGCGGGAAGAGCCGGGGAGCTGTTTTTT. It translates to CASSIDLLAGRAGELFF.

The chain recombines TRBV18 with TRBJ1-1, with unresolved D. This CDR3 region has 14 residues. Germline lookup yields CDR1 KGHSH and CDR2 LQKENI. With 4 bases removed from V and 3 bases from J, the gap between germline ends came to 12 bases. CDR3 protein: CASSREAVDTEAFF. The CDR3 DNA sequence: TGTGCCAGCTCACGAGAGGCCGTGGACACTGAAGCTTTCTTT.

The chain couples TRBV5-1 to TRBJ2-1; 10 nucleotides match TRBD2. The V and J ends lost 0 bases and 4 bases, in that order; junction bases with no gene match: 4. Germline lookup yields CDR1 SGHRS and CDR2 YFSETQ. This CDR3 has 16 residues. CDR3 nucleotide sequence: TGCGCCAGCAGCTTGGGGCTAGCGGGAGCTTACAATGAGCAGTTCTTC. It specifies CASSLGLAGAYNEQFF. Together with reference TRBV5-1 and TRBJ2-1, the CDR3 gives the full variable domain: KAGVTQTPRYLIKTRGQQVTLSCSPISGHRSVSWYQQTPGQGLQFLFEYFSETQRNKGNFPGRFSGRQFSNSRSEMNVSTLELGDSALYLCASSLGLAGAYNEQFFGPGTRLTVL.

The V call is TRBV13, the J call TRBJ2-3; 10 bases agree with TRBD2. The CDR3 covers 17 residues. J was trimmed by 1 base and V by 3 bases; bases with no gene match: 7. The V gene's germline CDR1 is PRHDT and CDR2 FYEKMQ (reference sequence). The CDR3: CASSFRVSGGRTDTQYF. CDR3 in DNA: TGTGCCAGCAGCTTCCGGGTTAGCGGGGGGCGCACAGATACGCAGTATTTT.